Presented here are 14 T cell receptor beta chains from one specimen sequenced in a study of cytomegalovirus exposure and HLA in healthy donors. PCR primers comprised 60 Vbeta and 13 Jbeta primers. TCRdb's copy holds only in-frame clones and misses some; the assay was immunoSEQ multiplex PCR. Of 130,000 or so clones listed, approximately 82% are singletons. The source material was PBMCs. Every receptor here comes from a man aged 35-49 years in good health and CMV-seronegative.

The J gene is TRBJ1-1, the V gene TRBV7-3; D unclear. Looked up from germline, CDR1 is SGHTA and CDR2 is FQGTGA. V was clipped by 2 bases and J by 5 bases, with 15 bases between them. This CDR3 is 15 amino acids long. CDR3 residues: CASSLEGDSSTEAFF. CDR3 DNA: TGTGCCAGCAGCTTAGAGGGAGATTCGAGTACTGAAGCTTTCTTT.

The chain uses TRBV2 and TRBJ1-5; 8 nucleotides agree with TRBD1. The germline V gene encodes CDR1 SNHLY and CDR2 FYNNEI. Trimming cost V 5 bases and J 1 base; bases outside gene matches: 1. CDR3 length: 14 amino acids. The DNA for the CDR3 is TGTGCCAGCAGTCAGGGGGCGAGCAATCAGCCCCAGCATTTT. Translation gives CASSQGASNQPQHF.

The chain has TRBV30 and TRBJ1-1, with TRBD1 matching over 7 bases. Trimming took 4 bases from V and 4 from J; bases not matched to a gene: 6. CDR3 size: 13 residues. The germline V gene has CDR1 GTSNPN and CDR2 SVGIG (reference sequence). In DNA, the CDR3 is TGTGCCTGGACAACAGGGGATGTCACTGAAGCTTTCTTT. Amino acid sequence: CAWTTGDVTEAFF.

The chain combines TRBV10-3 with TRBJ1-1; TRBD1 aligns across 8 bases. The CDR3 runs to 13 residues. V was clipped by 11 bases and J by 0 bases; unmatched bases: 5. The germline CDR1 and CDR2 sequences are ENHRY and SYGVKD. The CDR3 nucleotides are TGTGCCGCGACAGGGGATTTGAACACTGAAGCTTTCTTT. This encodes CAATGDLNTEAFF.

The chain employs TRBV6-5 and TRBJ1-2, with 10 nucleotides matching TRBD1. The CDR3 extends over 14 amino acids. Germline values: CDR1 MNHEY, CDR2 SVGAGI. V gave up 6 bases and J gave up 7 bases; unmatched junction bases: 8. CDR3 residues: CASRTTGGLGGYTF. The CDR3 DNA reads TGTGCCAGCAGAACGACAGGGGGCTTAGGTGGCTACACCTTC.

The rearrangement uses TRBV5-6 and TRBJ1-1, with D hard to call. In germline, CDR1 is SGHDT, CDR2 YYEEEE. The CDR3 consists of 14 residues. Between the trimmed V and J ends, which lost 1 base and 1 base, there was a span of 8 bases. CDR3 in DNA: TGTGCCAGCAGCTTGCTAGTTCAGAACACTGAAGCTTTCTTT. Translated, it gives CASSLLVQNTEAFF.

This clone was observed a single time. V usage is TRBV29-1 and J usage is TRBJ2-3; maybe TRBD2 (5 bases). V dropped 2 bases and J dropped 2 bases, with 11 bases sitting between them. This CDR3 is 14 amino acids long. Germline CDR1 and CDR2: SQVTM and ANQGSEA. For the CDR3, the DNA is TGCAGCGTTGAAAAACTAGTCAACACAGATACGCAGTATTTT. Amino acid sequence: CSVEKLVNTDTQYF.

The chain joins TRBV4-2 to TRBJ2-3; 7 nucleotides line up with TRBD1. Trimming cost V 4 bases and J 1 base; bases outside gene matches: 2. CDR3 length: 14 residues. Germline CDR1 LGHNA, CDR2 YNFKEQ. CDR3 nucleotides: TGTGCCAGCAGCCTCGGACAGGGCACAGATACGCAGTATTTT. Protein sequence: CASSLGQGTDTQYF.

The chain employs TRBV7-2 and TRBJ2-2; D is perhaps TRBD2 (6 bases). Trimming stripped 5 bases from V and 3 bases from J, with 10 bases between. Germline V CDR1 and CDR2: SGHTA, FQGNSA. CDR3 length: 14 residues. CDR3 residues: CASSPAGHTGELFF. CDR3 sequence (DNA): TGTGCCAGCAGCCCCGCGGGACACACCGGGGAGCTGTTTTTT.

The rearrangement links TRBV18 to TRBJ2-7, with 9 bases that match TRBD1. Germline V gene sequence: CDR1 KGHSH, CDR2 LQKENI. Trimming removed 3 bases from V and 4 bases from J; junction bases left unmatched: 4. The CDR3 covers 14 residues. DNA of the CDR3: TGTGCCAGCTCACCTGGGACAGGGCTATACGAGCAGTACTTC. It codes for CASSPGTGLYEQYF.

The gene calls are TRBV28 and TRBJ2-1; unclear D gene. Germline V lookup: CDR1 MDHEN, CDR2 SYDVKM. V lost 7 bases to trimming and J lost 9 bases, with 16 bases between them. CDR3 size: 13 residues. The CDR3 DNA follows: TGTGCCAGCACCAATCAGGTCCGTCGTGAGCAGTTCTTC. Translation gives CASTNQVRREQFF.

A remark on this clone: The germline gene is not matched at one end of the junction; a read error may be the cause. V usage is TRBV7-9 and J usage is TRBJ2-7; D remains unclear. The CDR3 length is 11 residues. Germline values: CDR1 SEHNR, CDR2 FQNEAQ (reference sequence). CDR3 sequence: CSSSYQYEQYF. Here the CDR3 DNA reads TGTTCCAGCAGCTATCAGTACGAGCAGTACTTC.

This clone was found once. J is TRBJ2-2 and V is TRBV5-1, with a tentative D call TRBD1 (6 bases). V was shortened by 3 bases and J by 4 bases, with 13 bases between the two germline ends. Germline V gene sequence: CDR1 SGHRS, CDR2 YFSETQ. The CDR3 extends over 15 amino acids. The CDR3, as DNA: TGCGCCAGCAGCTGGTTGGACAGAGGCACCGGGGAGCTGTTTTTT. It specifies CASSWLDRGTGELFF.

The rearrangement uses TRBV7-3 and TRBJ2-6, with 11 bases fitting TRBD1. Germline V gene data show CDR1 as SGHTA and CDR2 as FQGTGA. CDR3 length: 16 residues. Unmatched junction bases numbered 7, after V lost 2 bases and J lost 10 bases. The CDR3 coding sequence is TGTGCCAGCAGCTTAGGTCCGGACAGGGGGCGTAACGTCCTGACTTTC. It yields the protein CASSLGPDRGRNVLTF.